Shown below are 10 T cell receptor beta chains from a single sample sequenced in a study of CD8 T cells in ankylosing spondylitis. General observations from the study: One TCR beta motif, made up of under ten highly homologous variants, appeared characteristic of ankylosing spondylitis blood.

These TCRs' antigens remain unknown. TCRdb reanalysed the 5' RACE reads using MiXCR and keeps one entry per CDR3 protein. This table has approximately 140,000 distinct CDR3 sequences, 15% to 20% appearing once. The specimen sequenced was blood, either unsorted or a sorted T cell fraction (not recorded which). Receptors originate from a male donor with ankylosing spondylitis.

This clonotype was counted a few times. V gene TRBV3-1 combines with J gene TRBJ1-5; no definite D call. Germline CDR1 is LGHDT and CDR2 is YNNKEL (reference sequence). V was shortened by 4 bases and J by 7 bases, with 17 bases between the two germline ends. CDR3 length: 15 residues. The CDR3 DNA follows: TGTGCCAGCAGCCTTACACTGGCTATGACGCAGCCCCAGCATTTT. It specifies CASSLTLAMTQPQHF.

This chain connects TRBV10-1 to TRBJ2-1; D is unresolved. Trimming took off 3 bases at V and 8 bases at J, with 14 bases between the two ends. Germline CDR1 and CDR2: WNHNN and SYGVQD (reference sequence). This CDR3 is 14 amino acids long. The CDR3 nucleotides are TGCGCCAGCAGTGACTCCCGCCCTTTCCATGAGCAGTTCTTC. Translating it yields CASSDSRPFHEQFF.

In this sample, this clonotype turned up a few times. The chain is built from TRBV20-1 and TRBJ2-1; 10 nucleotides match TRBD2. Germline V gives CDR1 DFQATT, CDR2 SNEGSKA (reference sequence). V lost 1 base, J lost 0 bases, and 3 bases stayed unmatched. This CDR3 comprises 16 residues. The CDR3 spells CSARGLAGSSYNEQFF. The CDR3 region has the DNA TGCAGTGCTAGAGGACTAGCGGGTAGCTCCTACAATGAGCAGTTCTTC.

The CDR3 loop reads CASSLTGDPYNEQFF. In nucleotides, the CDR3 is TGTGCCAGCAGTTTGACAGGGGACCCCTACAATGAGCAGTTCTTC. V and J are TRBV7-9 and TRBJ2-1; 8 bases agree with TRBD1. Per germline, CDR1 SEHNR and CDR2 FQNEAQ (reference sequence). With 6 bases clipped from V and 2 bases from J, the junction kept 6 bases outside the gene matches. The CDR3 extends over 15 amino acids.

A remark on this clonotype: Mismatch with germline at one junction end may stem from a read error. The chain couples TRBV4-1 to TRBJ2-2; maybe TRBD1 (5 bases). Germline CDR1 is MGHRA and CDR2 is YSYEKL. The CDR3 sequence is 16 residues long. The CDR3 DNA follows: TGCGCCAGCAGCCAAGATTCAGGGTTGAACTCCGGGGAGCTGTTTTTT. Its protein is CASSQDSGLNSGELFF.

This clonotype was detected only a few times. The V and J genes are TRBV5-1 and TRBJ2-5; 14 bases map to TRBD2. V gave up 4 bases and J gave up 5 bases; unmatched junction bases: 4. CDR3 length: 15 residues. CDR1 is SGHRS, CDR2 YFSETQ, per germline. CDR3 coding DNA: TGCGCCAGCAGCAGGGGACTAGCGGGAGATGAGACCCAGTACTTC. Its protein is CASSRGLAGDETQYF. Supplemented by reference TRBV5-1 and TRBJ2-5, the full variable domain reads KAGVTQTPRYLIKTRGQQVTLSCSPISGHRSVSWYQQTPGQGLQFLFEYFSETQRNKGNFPGRFSGRQFSNSRSEMNVSTLELGDSALYLCASSRGLAGDETQYFGPGTRLLVL.

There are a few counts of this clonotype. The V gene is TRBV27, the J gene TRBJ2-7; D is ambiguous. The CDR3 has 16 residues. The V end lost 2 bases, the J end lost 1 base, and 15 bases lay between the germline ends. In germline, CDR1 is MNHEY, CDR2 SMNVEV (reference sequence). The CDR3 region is CASSLKLAEPSYEQYF. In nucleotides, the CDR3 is TGTGCCAGCAGTTTAAAATTGGCGGAACCTTCCTACGAGCAGTACTTC.

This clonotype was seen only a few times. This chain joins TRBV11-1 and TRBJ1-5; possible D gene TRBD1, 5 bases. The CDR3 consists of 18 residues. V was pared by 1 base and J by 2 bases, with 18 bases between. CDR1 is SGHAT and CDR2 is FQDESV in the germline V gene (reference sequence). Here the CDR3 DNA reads TGTGCCAGCAGCTTAGGCGCAGGGCTCAAAGTCGGCAATCAGCCCCAGCATTTT. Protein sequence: CASSLGAGLKVGNQPQHF.

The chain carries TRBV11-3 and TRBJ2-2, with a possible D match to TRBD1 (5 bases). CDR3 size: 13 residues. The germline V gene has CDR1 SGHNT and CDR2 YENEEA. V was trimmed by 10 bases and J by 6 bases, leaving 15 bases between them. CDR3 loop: CATPARDSGELFF. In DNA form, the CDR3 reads TGTGCCACCCCAGCCAGGGATTCCGGGGAGCTGTTTTTT.

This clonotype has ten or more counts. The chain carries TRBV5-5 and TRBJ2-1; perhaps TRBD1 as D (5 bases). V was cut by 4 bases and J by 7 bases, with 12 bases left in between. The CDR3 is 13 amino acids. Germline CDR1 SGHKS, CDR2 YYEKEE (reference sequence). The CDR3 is CASSPQGSNEQFF. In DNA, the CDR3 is TGTGCCAGCAGCCCCCAGGGTAGTAATGAGCAGTTCTTC.